This T cell receptor (beta chain) stems from a study of blood T cells in healthy people across ages. Germline CDR1 and CDR2: ENHRY and SYGVKD. V was pared by 4 bases and J by 1 base, with 11 bases between. The CDR3 runs 15 residues. It was with a sample-barcoded 5' primer and a J-beta primer mix that a second PCR of roughly 7 to 12 cycles was run. One entry per CDR3 protein, called by TCRdb with MiXCR from the 5' RACE reads. The data hold about 560,000 distinct CDR3 sequences, with about 27% observed a single time. These records were also assigned to another study, of T cells of mothers and their children. That paper notes: Nine systemically healthy Caucasian donors: three mothers, six children.

Sequenced sample: blood. The sequence derives from a boy aged 2 to 10 in good health. This chain joins TRBV10-3 and TRBJ2-1; D possibly matches TRBD1 or TRBD2 (6 bases each). This CDR3 is CAISGGAVSYNEQFF. The CDR3 DNA follows: TGTGCCATCAGTGGGGGGGCAGTATCCTACAATGAGCAGTTCTTC.